This T cell receptor (beta chain) was found in a study of vaccination and CD4 T cells after COVID-19. Overall study: Mild disease affected several convalescent patients and severe disease one, all SARS-CoV-2 positive by nasal swab PCR. Post-COVID sampling occurred a median roughly 100 days after diagnosis (range 35 to 161).

With the Oncomine TCR Beta short-read assay, DNA from cultured CD4+ T cells was sequenced. Someone extracted genomic DNA from cultured CD4+ T cells. In TCRdb, the PCR reads were re-called with MiXCR into one record per CDR3 protein. The sample contains more than 15,000 distinct CDR3 sequences, 45% to 50% of which appear only once. With respect to this clonotype: Its antigen is undetermined.

The CDR3 runs to 17 residues. Losses at the gene ends were 0 bases for V and 2 bases for J; bases not matched to a gene: 4. Germline CDR1 and CDR2: MNHEY and SVGEGT. Treatment denoted: approximately nine-day PBMC culture with coronavirus spike peptide pools or control peptides (ViraFEST assay). The input for sequencing was CD4+ T cells from blood, cultured in vitro, taken before SARS-CoV-2 vaccination. The TCR originated in a human donor who had recovered from COVID-19. V usage is TRBV6-2 or TRBV6-3 and J usage is TRBJ2-7; 13 bases agree with TRBD2. CDR3 in DNA: TGTGCCAGCAGTTACTCCAGACTAGCGGGAGGTCCCTACGAGCAGTACTTC. This codes for CASSYSRLAGGPYEQYF.